A selection of T cell receptor beta chains follows, all from one sample in a study of technical replicates of blood from a handful of donors. Here immunoSEQ multiplex PCR was the method, and the copy in TCRdb shows in-frame clones only, minus some. This sample has 35,000 to 50,000 clones, with about 96% found just once. The sequencing input was T cells isolated from PBMCs. These receptors originate from a human donor in good health. The CDR3 runs from the conserved cysteine through the conserved F or W. The D gene is left open where the match is weak. Only some rows state a clone size, as once, few, many or a class for expanded clones.

j_call | d_call | cdr3_length | clone_size | v_call | cdr3_aa | cdr3_nt
TRBJ2-5 | TRBD1 | 14 | NA | TRBV6-5 | CASSQVKQGSEQYF | TGTGCCAGCAGTCAAGTGAAACAGGGGAGTGAGCAGTACTTC
TRBJ1-5 | NA | 13 | NA | TRBV27 | CASSLSAQGAQHF | TGTGCCAGCAGTTTATCGGCACAGGGCGCCCAGCATTTT
TRBJ2-7 | TRBD1 | 14 | NA | TRBV18 | CASSRRQGRYEQYF | TGTGCCAGCTCACGACGACAGGGGAGGTACGAGCAGTACTTC
TRBJ2-5 | NA | 13 | NA | TRBV6-6 | CASIMGLQETQYF | TGTGCCAGCATAATGGGACTCCAAGAGACCCAGTACTTC
TRBJ2-1 | TRBD2 | 15 | NA | TRBV6-5 | CASTLRGSSYNEQFF | TGTGCCAGCACCCTTCGCGGGAGTTCCTACAATGAGCAGTTCTTC
TRBJ1-2 | NA | 16 | few | TRBV4-2 | CASSQVQGGSNYGYTF | TGTGCCAGCAGCCAAGTACAAGGGGGATCAAACTATGGCTACACCTTC
TRBJ2-7 | TRBD1 | 16 | NA | TRBV14 | CASSQQRQGLRAEQYF | TGTGCCAGCAGCCAACAAAGACAGGGCCTCAGGGCCGAGCAGTACTTC
TRBJ2-1 | TRBD1 | 15 | NA | TRBV7-9 | CASSPGTGFLNEQFF | TGTGCCAGCAGCCCCGGGACAGGCTTCCTCAATGAGCAGTTCTTC
TRBJ2-1 | TRBD2 | 17 | NA | TRBV5-1 | CASSGTSGRITYNEQFF | TGCGCCAGCAGCGGGACTAGCGGGAGAATCACCTACAATGAGCAGTTCTTC
TRBJ2-3 | TRBD2 | 14 | few | TRBV10-3 | CAIRGTSGTDTQYF | TGTGCCATCAGGGGGACTAGCGGCACAGATACGCAGTATTTT
TRBJ2-7 | TRBD2 | 13 | NA | TRBV28 | CASSSGVTYEQYF | TGTGCCAGCAGTAGCGGGGTCACCTACGAGCAGTACTTC
TRBJ2-3 | TRBD2 | 15 | NA | TRBV7-3 | CASSLSGSSTDTQYF | TGTGCCAGCAGCTTAAGCGGGAGTAGTACAGATACGCAGTATTTT
TRBJ2-3 | TRBD2 | 16 | NA | TRBV27 | CASTSAGEGVQDTQYF | TGTGCCAGCACCTCCGCGGGGGAGGGAGTACAGGATACGCAGTATTTT
TRBJ2-2 | TRBD1 | 16 | NA | TRBV7-7 | CASSHRDRGNTGELFF | TGTGCCAGCAGCCACCGGGACAGGGGGAACACCGGGGAGCTGTTTTTT
TRBJ1-5 | TRBD1 | 15 | NA | TRBV19 | CASLRTGDGNQPQHF | TGTGCCAGCCTACGGACAGGGGATGGGAATCAGCCCCAGCATTTT
TRBJ2-7 | TRBD2 | 16 | once | TRBV7-2 | CASSPGLAGGGYEQYF | TGTGCCAGCAGCCCCGGACTAGCGGGGGGTGGTTACGAGCAGTACTTC
TRBJ2-1 | NA | 11 | NA | TRBV7-2 | CASSPRGEQFF | TGTGCCAGCAGCCCCAGAGGGGAGCAGTTCTTC
TRBJ1-5 | NA | 14 | NA | TRBV28 | CASTYHVSNQPQHF | TGTGCCAGCACCTACCATGTTAGCAATCAGCCCCAGCATTTT
TRBJ2-3 | TRBD2 | 15 | NA | TRBV4-1 | CASSQAGGLADTQYF | TGCGCCAGCAGCCAAGCGGGGGGGTTGGCAGATACGCAGTATTTT
TRBJ1-2 | NA | 13 | NA | TRBV28 | CASSPPLPYGYTF | TGTGCCAGCAGTCCTCCACTGCCCTATGGCTACACCTTC
TRBJ1-5 | NA | 13 | NA | TRBV4-1 | CASSQGGNQPQHF | TGCGCCAGCAGCCAAGGCGGGAATCAGCCCCAGCATTTT
TRBJ2-3 | NA | 14 | NA | TRBV18 | CASSPTLSTDTQYF | TGTGCCAGCTCACCTACTCTGAGCACAGATACGCAGTATTTT
TRBJ2-7 | NA | 15 | NA | TRBV4-3 | CASSLKRGSSYEQYF | TGCGCCAGCAGCCTGAAACGAGGCAGCTCCTACGAGCAGTACTTC
TRBJ2-7 | TRBD1 | 17 | NA | TRBV6-1 | CASSEWDRGILTYEQYF | TGTGCCAGCAGTGAGTGGGACAGGGGAATTCTGACCTACGAGCAGTACTTC
TRBJ1-1 | NA | 14 | NA | TRBV7-8 | CASSLEGDSTEAFF | TGTGCCAGCAGCTTAGAGGGGGATAGCACTGAAGCTTTCTTT
TRBJ2-7 | NA | 14 | NA | TRBV19 | CASSSQAGFHEQYF | TGTGCCAGTAGTTCTCAAGCGGGTTTCCACGAGCAGTACTTC
TRBJ2-7 | TRBD2 | 15 | NA | TRBV11-2 | CASSLGNLAGYEQYF | TGTGCCAGCAGCTTAGGTAACCTAGCGGGCTACGAGCAGTACTTC
TRBJ1-2 | TRBD1 | 15 | NA | TRBV4-1 | CASSQEEGATYGYTF | TGCGCCAGCAGCCAAGAAGAGGGGGCCACCTATGGCTACACCTTC
TRBJ1-1 | NA | 14 | NA | TRBV28 | CASSLTVGSAEAFF | TGTGCCAGCAGTTTGACAGTTGGGTCCGCTGAAGCTTTCTTT
TRBJ1-1 | NA | 13 | NA | TRBV29-1 | CSVEEMAGTEAFF | TGCAGCGTTGAAGAGATGGCAGGGACTGAAGCTTTCTTT
TRBJ2-7 | TRBD2 | 14 | NA | TRBV7-9 | CASSSSGNTYEQYF | TGTGCCAGCAGCTCTAGCGGGAACACCTACGAGCAGTACTTC
TRBJ2-1 | NA | 14 | NA | TRBV9 | CASSATPVDSEQFF | TGTGCCAGCAGCGCAACCCCGGTAGACTCTGAGCAGTTCTTC
TRBJ2-7 | NA | 14 | once | TRBV6-1 | CASSDRTEAYEQYF | TGTGCCAGCAGTGACAGGACAGAGGCCTACGAGCAGTACTTC
TRBJ1-1 | NA | 15 | NA | TRBV9 | CASSVTSTPNTEAFF | TGTGCCAGCAGCGTAACCTCTACGCCGAACACTGAAGCTTTCTTT
TRBJ2-7 | NA | 13 | NA | TRBV7-8 | CASSLAGAQEQYF | TGTGCCAGCAGCTTAGCGGGGGCGCAGGAGCAGTACTTC
TRBJ2-2 | TRBD1 | 14 | NA | TRBV29-1 | CSVDQQGHTGELFF | TGCAGCGTTGATCAACAGGGGCACACCGGGGAGCTGTTTTTT
TRBJ2-7 | TRBD1 | 16 | NA | TRBV13 | CASSLGLGDRVYEQYF | TGTGCCAGCAGCTTAGGGTTAGGGGACAGGGTCTACGAGCAGTACTTC
TRBJ2-7 | NA | 13 | NA | TRBV19 | CASRLTRDYEQYF | TGTGCCAGTAGGCTGACTAGAGACTACGAGCAGTACTTC
TRBJ1-2 | NA | 12 | NA | TRBV6-5 | CASTEGNYGYTF | TGTGCCAGCACCGAGGGTAACTATGGCTACACCTTC
TRBJ2-2 | NA | 16 | NA | TRBV11-3 | CASSLGLWGDTGELFF | TGTGCCAGCAGCTTGGGGCTCTGGGGGGACACCGGGGAGCTGTTTTTT
TRBJ1-1 | NA | 11 | NA | TRBV20-1 | CSARPLGEAFF | TGCAGTGCTAGACCCCTAGGTGAAGCTTTCTTT
TRBJ2-1 | NA | 14 | NA | TRBV4-1 | CASSQGPGVNEQFF | TGCGCCAGCAGCCAAGGCCCAGGGGTCAATGAGCAGTTCTTC
TRBJ2-7 | TRBD1 | 15 | NA | TRBV27 | CASSLLGTGDYEQYF | TGTGCCAGCAGTTTGCTAGGGACAGGGGACTACGAGCAGTACTTC
TRBJ2-3 | TRBD1 | 13 | NA | TRBV10-1 | CASSDRGTDTQYF | TGCGCCAGCTCAGACAGGGGTACAGATACGCAGTATTTT
TRBJ2-5 | TRBD2 | 16 | NA | TRBV7-9 | CASRSLAGVVQETQYF | TGTGCCAGCAGGTCACTAGCGGGAGTGGTCCAAGAGACCCAGTACTTC
TRBJ2-3 | TRBD1 | 14 | once | TRBV5-4 | CASSLQGVADTQYF | TGTGCCAGCAGCTTGCAGGGGGTAGCAGATACGCAGTATTTT
TRBJ2-5 | TRBD1 | 14 | NA | TRBV4-1 | CASSRQGGYETQYF | TGCGCCAGCAGCCGACAGGGGGGATATGAGACCCAGTACTTC
TRBJ2-7 | NA | 14 | once | TRBV15 | CATSRDRGKYEQYF | TGTGCCACCAGCAGAGACAGGGGAAAGTACGAGCAGTACTTC
TRBJ1-5 | NA | 15 | NA | TRBV18 | CASSPDGGLNQPQHF | TGTGCCAGCTCACCAGACGGGGGATTGAATCAGCCCCAGCATTTT
TRBJ1-1 | TRBD1 | 14 | NA | TRBV5-1 | CASRWGQGRPEAFF | TGCGCCAGCAGATGGGGACAGGGCCGCCCTGAAGCTTTCTTT
TRBJ2-7 | TRBD1 | 15 | NA | TRBV13 | CASSLGLYRGYEQYF | TGTGCCAGCAGCTTAGGCCTCTACAGGGGCTACGAGCAGTACTTC
TRBJ2-5 | TRBD2 | 16 | NA | TRBV7-6 | CASSLPTSGVQETQYF | TGTGCCAGCAGCTTACCTACTAGCGGAGTCCAAGAGACCCAGTACTTC
TRBJ2-3 | NA | 15 | NA | TRBV7-9 | CASSTLGQKSDTQYF | TGTGCCAGCAGCACTCTAGGACAGAAATCAGATACGCAGTATTTT
TRBJ2-5 | NA | 14 | NA | TRBV19 | CASSTRWTEETQYF | TGTGCCAGTAGCACACGTTGGACAGAAGAGACCCAGTACTTC